This T cell receptor beta chain was sequenced for a study of blood T cell repertoires in COVID-19. Study-wide background: Some COVID-19 samples were acute and others convalescent; all came from the United States, Italy and Spain. T cells, B-cell-depleted T cells, or PBMCs provided the cDNA or gDNA that served as material.

As originally analysed: Reference gene primer amplification yielded estimated nucleated cell counts. TCRdb's copy holds only in-frame clones and misses some; the assay was immunoSEQ multiplex PCR. V and J calls and clone size follow that table, whereas D and trimming were derived from the DNA. The sample lists 55,000 or so clones; more than 75% were seen once. There are 17 residues in the CDR3. The germline V gene has CDR1 KGHDR and CDR2 SFDVKD. With V trimmed by 7 bases and J by 3 bases, 14 bases remained unmatched. Sequenced input: peripheral blood. V gene TRBV24-1 combines with J gene TRBJ1-3; 7 positions agree with TRBD1. The clonotype comes from a man in his fifties or sixties with active or convalescent COVID-19. The CDR3 here is CATRVLKDRELGNTIYF. The CDR3 nucleotides are TGTGCCACCAGAGTTCTAAAAGACAGGGAGCTTGGAAACACCATATATTTT.